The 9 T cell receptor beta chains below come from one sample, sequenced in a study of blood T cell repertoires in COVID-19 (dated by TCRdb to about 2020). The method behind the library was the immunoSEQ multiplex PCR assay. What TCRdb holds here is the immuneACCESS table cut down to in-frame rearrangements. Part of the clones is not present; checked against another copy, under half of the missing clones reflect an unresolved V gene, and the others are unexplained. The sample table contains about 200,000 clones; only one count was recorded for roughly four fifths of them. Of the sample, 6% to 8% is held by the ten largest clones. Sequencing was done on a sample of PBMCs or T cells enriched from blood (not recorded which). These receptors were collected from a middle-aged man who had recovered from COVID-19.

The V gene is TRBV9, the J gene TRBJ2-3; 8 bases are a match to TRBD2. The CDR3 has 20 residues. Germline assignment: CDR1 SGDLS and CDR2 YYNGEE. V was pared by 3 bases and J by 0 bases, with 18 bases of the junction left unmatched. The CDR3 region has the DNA TGTGCCAGCAGCGGGTCTCTGGCGCTTACTCCGGGGGGGAGCACAGATACGCAGTATTTT. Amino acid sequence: CASSGSLALTPGGSTDTQYF.

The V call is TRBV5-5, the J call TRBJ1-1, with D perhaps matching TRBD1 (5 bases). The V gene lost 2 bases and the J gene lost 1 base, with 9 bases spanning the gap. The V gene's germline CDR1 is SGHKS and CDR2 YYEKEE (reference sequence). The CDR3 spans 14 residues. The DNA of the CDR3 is TGTGCCAGCAGCTTCCTGGGGGGGAACACTGAAGCTTTCTTT. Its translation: CASSFLGGNTEAFF.

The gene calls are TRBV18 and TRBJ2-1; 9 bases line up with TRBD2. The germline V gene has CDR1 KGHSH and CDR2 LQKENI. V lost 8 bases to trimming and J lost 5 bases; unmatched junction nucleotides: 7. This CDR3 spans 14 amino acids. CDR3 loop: CASLGTSRNNEQFF. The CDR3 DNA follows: TGTGCCAGCCTAGGGACTAGCAGAAACAATGAGCAGTTCTTC.

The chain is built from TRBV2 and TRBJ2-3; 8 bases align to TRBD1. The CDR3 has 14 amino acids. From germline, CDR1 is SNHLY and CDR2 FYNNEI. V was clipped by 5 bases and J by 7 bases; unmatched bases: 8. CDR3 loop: CASSPDRALNTQYF. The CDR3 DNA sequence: TGTGCCAGCAGTCCGGACAGGGCTCTAAATACGCAGTATTTT.

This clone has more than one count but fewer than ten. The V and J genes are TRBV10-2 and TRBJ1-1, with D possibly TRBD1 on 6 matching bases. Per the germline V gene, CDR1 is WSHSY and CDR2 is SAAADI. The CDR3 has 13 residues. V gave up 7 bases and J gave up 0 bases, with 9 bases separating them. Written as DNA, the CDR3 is TGCGCCAGCAAGGGGGGGATGAACACTGAAGCTTTCTTT. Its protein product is CASKGGMNTEAFF.

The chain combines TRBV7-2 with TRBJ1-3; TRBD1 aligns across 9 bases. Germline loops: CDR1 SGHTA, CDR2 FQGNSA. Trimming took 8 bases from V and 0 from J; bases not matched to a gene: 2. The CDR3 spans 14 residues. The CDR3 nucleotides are TGTGCCAGCCGACAGGGGGGCTCTGGAAACACCATATATTTT. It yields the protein CASRQGGSGNTIYF.

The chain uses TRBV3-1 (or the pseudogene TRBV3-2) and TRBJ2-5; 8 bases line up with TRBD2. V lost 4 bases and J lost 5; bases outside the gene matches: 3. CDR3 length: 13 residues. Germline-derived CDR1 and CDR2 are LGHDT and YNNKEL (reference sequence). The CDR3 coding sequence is TGTGCCAGCAGCCTCACTAGCGGTGAGACCCAGTACTTC. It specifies CASSLTSGETQYF.

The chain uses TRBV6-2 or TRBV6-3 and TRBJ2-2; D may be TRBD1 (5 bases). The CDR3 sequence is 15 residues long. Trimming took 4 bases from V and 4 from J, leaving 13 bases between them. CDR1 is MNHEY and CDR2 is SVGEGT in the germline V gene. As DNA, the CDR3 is TGTGCCAGCAGTTTGACAGATAGGAGCACCGGGGAGCTGTTTTTT. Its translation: CASSLTDRSTGELFF.

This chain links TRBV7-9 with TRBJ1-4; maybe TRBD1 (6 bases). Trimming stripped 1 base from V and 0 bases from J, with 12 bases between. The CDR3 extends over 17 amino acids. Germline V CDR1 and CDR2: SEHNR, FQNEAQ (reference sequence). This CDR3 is CASSLDMTGATNEKLFF. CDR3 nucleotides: TGTGCCAGCAGCTTAGATATGACAGGAGCAACTAATGAAAAACTGTTTTTT.